Listed here are 13 T cell receptor beta chains from one sample, sequenced in a study of human T cells and chemical hapten exposure. TCRdb reprocessed the RACE reads via MiXCR and lists one record per CDR3 protein. The sample contains approximately 57,000 distinct CDR3 sequences, 9.9% of which appear only once. The time point is: pre-sensitization, week 0. Treatment defined: therapeutic diphenylcyclopropenone sensitization with weekly scalp DPC. The sequenced sample was whole blood, obtained in connection with sensitization to the hapten diphenylcyclopropenone (DPC). Receptor source: a middle-aged man with alopecia areata. Some clones in this sample may be carry-over from other donors' samples.

This clonotype was seen at least ten times. The rearrangement joins TRBV7-3 to TRBJ2-1; tentative D call: TRBD1 (6 bases). Germline V lookup: CDR1 SGHTA, CDR2 FQGTGA. The CDR3 contains 17 residues. V lost 0 bases and J lost 2, with 14 bases in between. Written as DNA, the CDR3 is TGTGCCAGCAGCTTAACTTCGCCACGGGACACCTACAATGAGCAGTTCTTC. This translates into CASSLTSPRDTYNEQFF.

The V gene is TRBV6-2 or TRBV6-3, the J gene TRBJ2-3; D unresolved. Germline V lookup: CDR1 MNHEY, CDR2 SVGEGT. Between the trimmed V and J ends, which lost 10 bases and 3 bases, there was a span of 11 bases. This CDR3 has 12 residues. The CDR3 nucleotides read TGTGCCACACGCTGGAGAACAGATACGCAGTATTTT. Its translation: CATRWRTDTQYF.

The J gene is TRBJ2-5, the V gene TRBV7-9, with D unresolved. Germline V CDR1 and CDR2: SEHNR, FQNEAQ (reference sequence). The CDR3 consists of 14 residues. The ends were cut back, 5 bases at V and 0 bases at J, with 10 bases in the middle. The CDR3 region is CASSQDQYQETQYF. The CDR3 DNA reads as TGTGCCAGCAGCCAAGACCAGTACCAAGAGACCCAGTACTTC. Based on the CDR3 plus reference TRBV7-9 and TRBJ2-5, the full variable domain is DTGVSQNPRHKITKRGQNVTFRCDPISEHNRLYWYRQTLGQGPEFLTYFQNEAQLEKSRLLSDRFSAERPKGSFSTLEIQRTEQGDSAMYLCASSQDQYQETQYFGPGTRLLVL.

The chain employs TRBV20-1 and TRBJ1-4; 9 positions agree with TRBD1. Germline V lookup: CDR1 DFQATT, CDR2 SNEGSKA (reference sequence). This CDR3 contains 13 residues. The J segment lost 8 bases and the V segment lost 6 bases, leaving 7 bases of the junction unmatched. The CDR3 nucleotides read TGCAGTGCCCGACAGGGGGAAGGGGAAAAACTGTTTTTT. Translated: CSARQGEGEKLFF.

This clonotype was seen a few times. The rearrangement links TRBV7-8 to TRBJ1-1; D uncertain. The V gene lost 0 bases and the J gene lost 4 bases, with 12 bases spanning the gap. The CDR3 is 15 amino acids. Germline lookup yields CDR1 SGHVS and CDR2 FQNEAQ. In DNA, the CDR3 is TGTGCCAGCAGCTTAGCTAGGGATAGATCCACTGAAGCTTTCTTT. Its protein product is CASSLARDRSTEAFF.

The J gene is TRBJ2-4, the V gene TRBV11-1; 8 bases align to TRBD1. The CDR3 is 17 amino acids. The trim removed 4 bases at V and 5 bases at J, leaving 13 bases unmatched. Germline-derived CDR1 and CDR2 are SGHAT and FQDESV (reference sequence). CDR3 amino acids: CASSSTALDRAQNIQYF. CDR3 bases: TGTGCCAGCAGCTCAACCGCTTTGGACAGGGCCCAAAACATTCAGTACTTC. The full variable domain, in which reference TRBV11-1 and TRBJ2-4 provide the parts outside the CDR3, is EAEVAQSPRYKITEKSQAVAFWCDPISGHATLYWYRQILGQGPELLVQFQDESVVDDSQLPKDRFSAERLKGVDSTLKIQPAELGDSAMYLCASSSTALDRAQNIQYFGAGTRLSVL.

This chain joins TRBV3-1 and TRBJ1-1; maybe TRBD1 (5 bases). CDR3 length: 13 residues. The germline CDR1 and CDR2 sequences are LGHDT and YNNKEL (reference sequence). Trimming took 0 bases from V and 5 from J, leaving 7 bases between them. The CDR3 bases are TGTGCCAGCAGCCAAGAGGGGGGGACTGAAGCTTTCTTT. It specifies CASSQEGGTEAFF.

This clonotype occurred a few times. The chain carries TRBV7-9 and TRBJ2-2, with D possibly matching TRBD2 (5 bases). Deletions cut 5 bases from V and 1 base from J, with 14 bases between. Germline CDR1 reads SEHNR; CDR2 reads FQNEAQ (reference sequence). The CDR3 length is 16 residues. The CDR3 nucleotides are TGTGCCAGCAGCCACCGGGCCGAGGGGAACACCGGGGAGCTGTTTTTT. Amino acids: CASSHRAEGNTGELFF.

V gene TRBV12-3 or TRBV12-4 combines with J gene TRBJ2-1; D possibly corresponds to TRBD2 (5 bases). V gave up 6 bases and J gave up 7 bases, with 13 bases separating them. The CDR3 has 13 amino acids. The CDR3 sequence: CASRGDVMNEQFF. CDR3 in DNA: TGTGCCAGCAGGGGAGATGTGATGAATGAGCAGTTCTTC.

This clonotype came up many times. The J gene is TRBJ2-5, the V gene TRBV7-8; a weak D match, TRBD1 (5 bases). Trimming shortened V by 1 base and J by 3 bases, and 15 bases separated the two germline ends. The length of the CDR3 is 16 residues. The germline V gene has CDR1 SGHVS and CDR2 FQNEAQ. CDR3 protein: CASSLGRQGREETQYF. The CDR3 DNA reads TGTGCCAGCAGCTTAGGTCGCCAGGGCCGGGAAGAGACCCAGTACTTC.

This clonotype was observed a handful of times. This chain uses TRBV6-6 with TRBJ2-5; D unresolved. CDR1 is MNHNY, CDR2 SVGAGI, per germline (reference sequence). The CDR3 is made up of 13 amino acids. Trimming took 6 bases from V and 2 from J, leaving 10 bases between them. The CDR3 is CASRVPPQETQYF. Written as DNA, the CDR3 is TGTGCCAGCAGGGTCCCACCGCAAGAGACCCAGTACTTC.

This clonotype was recorded many times. The chain has TRBV9 and TRBJ1-2; 10 bases are shared with TRBD1. Losses at the gene ends were 4 bases for V and 8 bases for J; bases not matched to a gene: 11. CDR1 is SGDLS and CDR2 is YYNGEE in the germline V gene. The CDR3 consists of 15 residues. The CDR3 bases are TGTGCCAGCAGCCCGCAACCGGGACAGGGGTTCGGCTACACCTTC. Amino acids: CASSPQPGQGFGYTF. The variable domain in full, with the rest retrieved from reference TRBV9 and TRBJ1-2, is DSGVTQTPKHLITATGQRVTLRCSPRSGDLSVYWYQQSLDQGLQFLIQYYNGEERAKGNILERFSAQQFPDLHSELNLSSLELGDSALYFCASSPQPGQGFGYTFGSGTRLTVV.

This clonotype was seen a few times. This chain connects TRBV2 to TRBJ2-7; 10 bases align to TRBD2. Germline V gene lookup returns CDR1 SNHLY and CDR2 FYNNEI. The CDR3 loop spans 13 amino acids. Trimming at V came to 6 bases and at J to 10 bases, leaving 9 bases not matched to a gene. The CDR3 sequence is CASRGFLAGAQYF. In DNA form, the CDR3 reads TGTGCCAGCAGAGGATTCCTAGCGGGAGCACAGTACTTC.